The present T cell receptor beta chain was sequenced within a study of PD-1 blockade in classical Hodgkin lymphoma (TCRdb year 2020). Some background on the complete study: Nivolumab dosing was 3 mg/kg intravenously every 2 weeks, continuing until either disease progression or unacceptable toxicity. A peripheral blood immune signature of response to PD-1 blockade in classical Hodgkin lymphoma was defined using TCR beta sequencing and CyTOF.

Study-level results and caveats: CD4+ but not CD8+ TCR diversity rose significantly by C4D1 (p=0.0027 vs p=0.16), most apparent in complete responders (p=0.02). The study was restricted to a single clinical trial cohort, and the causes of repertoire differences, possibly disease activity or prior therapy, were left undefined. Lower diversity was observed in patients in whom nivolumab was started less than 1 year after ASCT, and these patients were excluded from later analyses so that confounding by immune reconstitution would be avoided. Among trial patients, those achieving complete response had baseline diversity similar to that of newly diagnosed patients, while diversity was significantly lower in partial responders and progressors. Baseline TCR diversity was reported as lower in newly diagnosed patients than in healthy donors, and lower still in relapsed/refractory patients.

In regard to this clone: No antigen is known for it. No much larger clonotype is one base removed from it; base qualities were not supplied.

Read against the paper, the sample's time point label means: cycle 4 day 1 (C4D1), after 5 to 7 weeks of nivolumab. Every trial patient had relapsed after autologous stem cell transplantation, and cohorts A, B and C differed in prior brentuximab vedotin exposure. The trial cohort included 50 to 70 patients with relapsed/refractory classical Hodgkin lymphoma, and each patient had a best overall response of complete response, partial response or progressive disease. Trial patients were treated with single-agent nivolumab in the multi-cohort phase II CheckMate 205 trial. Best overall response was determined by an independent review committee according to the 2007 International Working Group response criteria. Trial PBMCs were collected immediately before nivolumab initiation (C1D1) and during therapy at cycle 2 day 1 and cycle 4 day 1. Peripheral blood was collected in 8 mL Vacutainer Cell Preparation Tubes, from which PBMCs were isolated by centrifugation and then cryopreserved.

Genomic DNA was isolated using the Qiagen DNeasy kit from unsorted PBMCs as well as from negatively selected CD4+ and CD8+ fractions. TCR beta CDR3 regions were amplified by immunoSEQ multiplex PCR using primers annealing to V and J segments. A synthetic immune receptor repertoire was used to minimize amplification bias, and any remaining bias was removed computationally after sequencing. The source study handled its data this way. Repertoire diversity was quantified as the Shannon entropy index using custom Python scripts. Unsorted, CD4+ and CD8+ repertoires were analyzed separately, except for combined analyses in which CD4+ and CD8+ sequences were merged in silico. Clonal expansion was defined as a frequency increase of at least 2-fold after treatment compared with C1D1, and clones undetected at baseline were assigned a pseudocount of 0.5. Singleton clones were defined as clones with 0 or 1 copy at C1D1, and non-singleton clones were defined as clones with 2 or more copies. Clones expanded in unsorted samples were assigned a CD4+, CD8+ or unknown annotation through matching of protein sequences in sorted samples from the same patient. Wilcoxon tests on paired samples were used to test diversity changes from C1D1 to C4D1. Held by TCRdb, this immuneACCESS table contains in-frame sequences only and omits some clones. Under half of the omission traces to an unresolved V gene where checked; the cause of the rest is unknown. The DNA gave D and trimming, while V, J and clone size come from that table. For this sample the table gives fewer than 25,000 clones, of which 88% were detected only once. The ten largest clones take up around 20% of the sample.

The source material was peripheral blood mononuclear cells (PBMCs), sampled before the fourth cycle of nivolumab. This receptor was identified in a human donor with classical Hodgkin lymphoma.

The nucleotide sequence reads as follows: TGTGCTAGTGGTCCGTTCGGGGTCATCACGGAGACCCAGTACTTC. Translation gives CASGPFGVITETQYF. Rearrangement joined TRBV12-5 to TRBJ2-5; a tentative D call is TRBD2 (5 bases match). Based on the germline V gene, the CDR1 and CDR2 sequences are LGHNT and FRNRAP. Spanning cysteine to phenylalanine, the CDR3 consists of 15 amino acids. The kept DNA is CDR3 alone, 45 bases in frame from the first base. V is reduced by 5 bases and J by 5 bases, leaving a spacing of 18 bases between them.